The next 30 T cell receptor beta chains were all read from a single sample in a study of T cell repertoires in cytomegalovirus infection. TCRdb used MiXCR to reprocess the reads, holding one entry per CDR3 protein. The top ten clones hold roughly 13% of a sample with some 400,000 distinct CDR3 sequences, around 32% of them seen once. The source material was PBMCs. These receptors all come from a human donor in good health (CMV status not recorded). Some clones in this sample may be carry-over from other donors' samples.

This chain connects TRBV12-3 or TRBV12-4 to TRBJ2-7, with 7 bases aligning to TRBD1. This CDR3 has 14 residues. V lost 7 bases and J lost 0; bases outside the gene matches: 6. The CDR3 region has the DNA TGTGCCAGCACTCAGGGGGACATCTCCTACGAGCAGTACTTC. Amino acid sequence: CASTQGDISYEQYF.

The table lists this clonotype with many counts. The rearrangement uses TRBV7-2 and TRBJ2-3; tentative D call: TRBD2 (5 bases). Trimming cost V 0 bases and J 6 bases, with 7 bases left between them. The CDR3 is 13 amino acids. CDR1 and CDR2 from the germline V gene are SGHTA and FQGNSA. CDR3 in amino acids: CASSLAWEDTQYF. In nucleotides, the CDR3 is TGTGCCAGCAGCTTAGCGTGGGAGGATACGCAGTATTTT.

The J gene is TRBJ1-5, the V gene TRBV5-6, with a tentative D call TRBD1 (5 bases). CDR3 size: 17 residues. The ends were cut back, 1 base at V and 4 bases at J, with 18 bases in the middle. Germline V gives CDR1 SGHDT, CDR2 YYEEEE. CDR3 coding DNA: TGTGCCAGCAGCTTGTTTGTCGCAGGGAGGACAAATCAGCCCCAGCATTTT. Residues: CASSLFVAGRTNQPQHF.

Turning to this clonotype: A clone one base away is much larger, so this may be a read error. The chain is built from TRBV7-9 and TRBJ2-1, with 8 bases matching TRBD2. V was clipped by 5 bases and J by 10 bases; unmatched bases: 7. This CDR3 contains 13 residues. Germline V CDR1 and CDR2: SEHNR, FQNEAQ (reference sequence). The CDR3 DNA follows: TGTGCCAGCAGCCTTGCGGGGGGAGAGGAGCAGTTCTTC. This encodes CASSLAGGEEQFF. Full variable domain (remainder filled in from reference TRBV7-9 and TRBJ2-1): DTGVSQNPRHKITKRGQNVTFRCDPISEHNRLYWYRQTLGQGPEFLTYFQNEAQLEKSRLLSDRFSAERPKGSFSTLEIQRTEQGDSAMYLCASSLAGGEEQFFGPGTRLTVL.

This clonotype has a handful of counts. The rearrangement uses TRBV24-1 and TRBJ2-1; a possible D gene is TRBD1 (6 bases). Trimming took 10 bases from V and 4 from J, leaving 16 bases between them. Germline V gene sequence: CDR1 KGHDR, CDR2 SFDVKD. The CDR3 contains 14 residues. CDR3 residues: CATEGTSSYNEQFF. The CDR3 DNA follows: TGTGCCACAGAAGGGACATCTTCTTACAATGAGCAGTTCTTC.

With regard to this clonotype: This may be a read error: a much more frequent sequence differs by one nucleotide. The rearrangement links TRBV7-2 to TRBJ2-1; D not resolved. The germline V gene encodes CDR1 SGHTA and CDR2 FQGNSA. The CDR3 totals 11 residues. CDR3 loop: CASSLVGEHFF. The CDR3 nucleotides are TGTGCCAGCAGCTTAGTTGGTGAGCATTTCTTC.

As concerns this clonotype: A single base separates this from a much larger clone, so it may be a read error. The chain joins TRBV11-2 to TRBJ1-5, with no clear D. The length of the CDR3 is 16 residues. The germline CDR1 and CDR2 sequences are SGHAT and FQNNGV. V lost 0 bases and J lost 0, with 9 bases in between. The CDR3 DNA is TGTGCCAGCAGCTTAGATGCGGTGCTTAGCAATCAGCCCCAGCATTTT. Protein sequence: CASSLDAVLSNQPQHF.

This chain joins TRBV29-1 and TRBJ2-3; TRBD1 agrees at 9 bases. Germline V gives CDR1 SQVTM, CDR2 ANQGSEA. CDR3 length: 14 residues. The J segment lost 2 bases and the V segment lost 7 bases, leaving 7 bases of the junction unmatched. CDR3 in amino acids: CSDSTGGITDTQYF. The CDR3 nucleotides read TGCAGCGATTCGACAGGGGGAATCACAGATACGCAGTATTTT.

The rearrangement links TRBV20-1 to TRBJ2-3; D might be TRBD2 (7 bases). The ends were cut back, 3 bases at V and 4 bases at J, with 20 bases in the middle. The CDR3 is 16 residues long. The V gene's germline CDR1 is DFQATT and CDR2 SNEGSKA (reference sequence). CDR3 protein: CSASPPLRGGPDTQYF. As DNA, the CDR3 is TGCAGTGCTAGCCCGCCCCTGAGGGGGGGACCAGATACGCAGTATTTT.

Points on this clonotype: One junction end disagrees with the germline gene, perhaps due to a read error. V is TRBV4-2 and J is TRBJ1-2; 7 bases are shared with TRBD1. The CDR3 extends over 19 amino acids. Germline loops: CDR1 LGHNA, CDR2 YNFKEQ. The chain's CDR3 is CSSSQEALTGPGRNYGYTF. CDR3 coding DNA: TGTTCCAGCAGCCAAGAAGCCCTGACAGGGCCAGGAAGGAACTATGGTTACACCTTC.

This clonotype was counted ten times or more. The rearrangement links TRBV11-2 to TRBJ2-3; TRBD1 is a possible D gene (6 bases). The length of the CDR3 is 14 residues. Germline V lookup: CDR1 SGHAT, CDR2 FQNNGV. The V end was cut by 6 bases, the J end by 4 bases, with 14 bases between. The CDR3, as DNA: TGTGCCAGCAGTTTTCTCCACAGGGCAGATACGCAGTATTTT. This translates into CASSFLHRADTQYF.

With regard to this clonotype: A much larger clone lies one base from this, so it may be a read error. This chain connects TRBV7-2 to TRBJ1-5; TRBD1 is a possible D gene (6 bases). The CDR3 totals 13 residues. The V gene lost 7 bases and the J gene lost 6 bases, with 13 bases spanning the gap. The germline gives CDR1 SGHTA, CDR2 FQGNSA. In DNA, the CDR3 is TGTGCCAGCAATACACAGGGAACTCAGCCCCAGCATTTT. Protein product: CASNTQGTQPQHF.

The V gene is TRBV20-1, the J gene TRBJ2-7; 8 bases match TRBD1. Per germline, CDR1 DFQATT and CDR2 SNEGSKA (reference sequence). Trimming cost V 5 bases and J 7 bases; bases outside gene matches: 10. The CDR3 length is 13 residues. The CDR3 region is CSAAPQGAGEQYF. CDR3 sequence (DNA): TGCAGTGCTGCCCCCCAGGGGGCGGGGGAGCAGTACTTC.

The V and J genes are TRBV5-1 and TRBJ1-6, with a weak D call TRBD1 (6 bases). The germline V gene encodes CDR1 SGHRS and CDR2 YFSETQ. Trimming stripped 3 bases from V and 7 bases from J, with 14 bases between. The CDR3 consists of 15 residues. This chain's CDR3 is CASSSEIGQNSPLHF. CDR3 nucleotide sequence: TGCGCCAGCAGCTCAGAAATTGGACAGAATTCACCCCTCCACTTT.

This clonotype was recorded at least ten times. This chain joins TRBV7-2 and TRBJ1-1; D possibly corresponds to TRBD1 (5 bases). This CDR3 spans 14 amino acids. V was clipped by 1 base and J by 3 bases, with 9 bases between them. From germline, CDR1 is SGHTA and CDR2 FQGNSA. The CDR3 DNA reads TGTGCCAGCAGCTTAGGACAGAGGGACACTGAAGCTTTCTTT. Protein sequence: CASSLGQRDTEAFF.

The V call is TRBV7-2, the J call TRBJ2-3; a weak D match, TRBD1 (5 bases). Germline V gives CDR1 SGHTA, CDR2 FQGNSA. CDR3 length equals 17 residues. Deletions cut 5 bases from V and 2 bases from J, with 20 bases between. In nucleotides, the CDR3 is TGTGCCAGCAGCCCCGAAAGTCCAGGGCCCTACACAGATACGCAGTATTTT. Encoded protein: CASSPESPGPYTDTQYF.

V usage is TRBV29-1 and J usage is TRBJ2-7, with D unclear. CDR1 SQVTM and CDR2 ANQGSEA come from the germline V gene. Trimming removed 6 bases from V and 4 bases from J, with 10 bases in between. The CDR3 loop spans 11 amino acids. The CDR3 loop reads CSVTSTYEQYF. Here the CDR3 DNA reads TGCAGCGTAACGTCGACATACGAGCAGTACTTC.

The chain is built from TRBV14 and TRBJ1-1; a possible D gene is TRBD1 (6 bases). The CDR3 totals 15 residues. Germline CDR1 is SGHDN and CDR2 is FVKESK. The germline V and J ends were trimmed by 5 bases and 1 base, with 14 bases remaining between them. CDR3 region: CASSSQGLGNTEAFF. In DNA, the CDR3 is TGTGCCAGCAGCTCGCAGGGGCTCGGGAACACTGAAGCTTTCTTT. Complete variable domain (other parts from reference TRBV14 and TRBJ1-1): EAGVTQFPSHSVIEKGQTVTLRCDPISGHDNLYWYRRVMGKEIKFLLHFVKESKQDESGMPNNRFLAERTGGTYSTLKVQPAELEDSGVYFCASSSQGLGNTEAFFGQGTRLTVV.

This clonotype showed up just a few times. This chain uses TRBV12-3 or TRBV12-4 with TRBJ2-3; 8 bases match TRBD1. The CDR3 consists of 17 residues. V lost 5 bases to trimming and J lost 4 bases; unmatched junction nucleotides: 14. CDR3 sequence: CASSPTTGVGFPDTQYF. The DNA for the CDR3 is TGTGCCAGCAGTCCCACGACAGGGGTTGGGTTCCCAGATACGCAGTATTTT.

The chain links TRBV5-1 to TRBJ2-6; D remains ambiguous. The V gene's germline CDR1 is SGHRS and CDR2 YFSETQ. The V and J ends lost 6 bases and 2 bases respectively, with 9 bases between them. This CDR3 region has 14 residues. CDR3 residues: CASTHPAGANVLTF. In DNA, the CDR3 is TGCGCCAGCACCCACCCCGCTGGGGCCAACGTCCTGACTTTC.

The rearrangement links TRBV28 to TRBJ2-4; tentatively, D is TRBD1 (6 bases). The germline V gene encodes CDR1 MDHEN and CDR2 SYDVKM. The V end was cut by 7 bases, the J end by 0 bases, with 13 bases between. The CDR3 loop spans 15 amino acids. The CDR3 protein is CASTTGTLAKNIQYF. The CDR3 coding sequence is TGTGCCAGCACAACAGGGACCTTAGCCAAAAACATTCAGTACTTC.

Worth noting for this clonotype: The germline gene is not matched at one end of the junction; a read error may be the cause. This chain uses TRBV2 with TRBJ2-7; 8 nucleotides line up with TRBD1. The germline V gene has CDR1 SNHLY and CDR2 FYNNEI. The CDR3 is 14 residues long. This chain's CDR3 is CASSAAGGSYEQDF. CDR3 in DNA: TGTGCCAGCAGTGCCGCAGGGGGCTCCTACGAGCAGGACTTC.

This clonotype was recorded at least ten times. This chain connects TRBV4-3 to TRBJ2-1, with D possibly being TRBD1 (7 bases). Germline V gene data show CDR1 as LGHNA and CDR2 as YSLEER. This CDR3 region has 16 residues. V lost 0 bases and J lost 6, with 15 bases in between. The CDR3: CASSQDIGQGGNEQFF. The CDR3 coding sequence is TGCGCCAGCAGCCAAGATATAGGCCAGGGGGGCAATGAGCAGTTCTTC.

This clonotype appeared a few times. The CDR3 region has the DNA TGTGCCAGCAGTTACTCGGGCACCTCTGGAAACACCATATATTTT. Its protein product is CASSYSGTSGNTIYF. This chain uses TRBV6-5 with TRBJ1-3; D call uncertain. Germline-derived CDR1 and CDR2 are MNHEY and SVGAGI. Trimming removed 0 bases from V and 0 bases from J, with 6 bases in between. The CDR3 is 15 amino acids.

This clonotype came up a few times. The CDR3 loop is CASSLTGGTGANVLTF. CDR3 sequence (DNA): TGTGCCAGCAGTTTGACAGGGGGCACTGGGGCCAACGTCCTGACTTTC. The V and J genes are TRBV12-3 or TRBV12-4 and TRBJ2-6; 10 nucleotides align to TRBD1. After removal of 3 bases from V and 2 bases from J, the junction contained 1 base not matched to a gene. The CDR3 totals 16 residues.

There are many counts of this clonotype. The V gene is TRBV5-1, the J gene TRBJ2-7, with 10 bases identical to TRBD2. There are 15 residues in the CDR3. The V gene end was trimmed by 5 bases and the J gene end by 3 bases; junction bases not matched to a gene: 8. Germline V gene sequence: CDR1 SGHRS, CDR2 YFSETQ. The CDR3 loop is CASSTDGTSVYEQYF. CDR3 in DNA: TGCGCCAGCAGTACGGACGGGACTAGCGTCTACGAGCAGTACTTC.

The chain employs TRBV3-1 and TRBJ2-7; D gene ambiguous. The CDR3 is 12 residues long. Trimming took off 0 bases at V and 7 bases at J, with 7 bases between the two ends. The germline gives CDR1 LGHDT, CDR2 YNNKEL (reference sequence). In DNA, the CDR3 is TGTGCCAGCAGCCAAGATCACGGAGAGCAGTACTTC. This encodes CASSQDHGEQYF.

The gene calls are TRBV10-3 and TRBJ1-1; D is possibly TRBD1 (6 bases). The CDR3 runs 17 residues. The V end was cut by 2 bases, the J end by 2 bases, with 18 bases between. From germline, CDR1 is ENHRY and CDR2 SYGVKD. CDR3 residues: CAISEAKGQQKNTEAFF. CDR3 nucleotide sequence: TGTGCCATCAGTGAGGCGAAAGGACAGCAGAAAAACACTGAAGCTTTCTTT.

Only a few counts were recorded for this clonotype. The V call is TRBV4-1, the J call TRBJ2-1, with unresolved D. This CDR3 contains 14 residues. Trimming took off 3 bases at V and 1 base at J, with 7 bases between the two ends. Germline values: CDR1 MGHRA, CDR2 YSYEKL. CDR3 amino acids: CASSHPGSYNEQFF. The CDR3 DNA is TGCGCCAGCAGCCATCCAGGATCCTACAATGAGCAGTTCTTC.

This clonotype was counted many times. This chain links TRBV7-2 with TRBJ2-1, with 8 bases aligning to TRBD1. This CDR3 comprises 16 residues. Germline CDR1 SGHTA, CDR2 FQGNSA. With V trimmed by 4 bases and J by 7 bases, 12 bases remained unmatched. The CDR3 spells CASSSRTGFGWNEQFF. The CDR3 DNA reads as TGTGCCAGCAGCTCCCGGACAGGGTTTGGATGGAATGAGCAGTTCTTC. Full variable domain (rest looked up from reference TRBV7-2 and TRBJ2-1): GAGVSQSPSNKVTEKGKDVELRCDPISGHTALYWYRQSLGQGLEFLIYFQGNSAPDKSGLPSDRFSAERTGGSVSTLTIQRTQQEDSAVYLCASSSRTGFGWNEQFFGPGTRLTVL.